The 27 T cell receptor beta chains listed next were all sequenced from one sample in a study of ipilimumab plus nivolumab after autologous stem cell transplantation. The method was immunoSEQ multiplex PCR; TCRdb's version includes in-frame clones alone and lacks a portion of them. The sample consists of thousands of clones, 85% to 95% of them appearing once. The sample in question was PBMCs, obtained in a trial of ipilimumab plus nivolumab as post-transplant consolidation. The receptor source for this set is a male donor with primary mediastinal lymphoma.

This rearrangement joins TRBV11-2 to TRBJ2-7; possible D gene TRBD2, 6 bases. The V end lost 3 bases, the J end lost 3 bases, and 12 bases lay between the germline ends. CDR1 and CDR2 from the germline V gene are SGHAT and FQNNGV. The CDR3 extends over 14 amino acids. This CDR3 is CASSFWGDDYEQYF. The DNA of the CDR3 is TGTGCCAGCAGCTTCTGGGGGGACGACTACGAGCAGTACTTC.

J is TRBJ2-7 and V is TRBV11-2, with 8 bases fitting TRBD1. CDR3 size: 15 residues. CDR1 and CDR2 (germline): SGHAT, FQNNGV. J was trimmed by 0 bases and V by 5 bases; bases with no gene match: 6. The CDR3 region is CASSPDRASSYEQYF. DNA for the CDR3: TGTGCCAGCAGCCCGGACAGGGCAAGCTCCTACGAGCAGTACTTC.

This chain uses TRBV28 with TRBJ2-3; D unresolved. The CDR3 loop spans 13 amino acids. V was pared by 4 bases and J by 1 base, with 6 bases between. CDR1 is MDHEN and CDR2 is SYDVKM in the germline V gene. The CDR3 region has the DNA TGTGCCAGCAGTTGGCCAGGCACAGATACGCAGTATTTT. This sequence encodes CASSWPGTDTQYF. The variable domain in full, completed from reference TRBV28 and TRBJ2-3, reads DVKVTQSSRYLVKRTGEKVFLECVQDMDHENMFWYRQDPGLGLRLIYFSYDVKMKEKGDIPEGYSVSREKKERFSLILESASTNQTSMYLCASSWPGTDTQYFGPGTRLTVL.

CDR3 bases: TGTGCCAGTCGGGGAGTGTATGAGCAGTTCTTC. Translating gives CASRGVYEQFF. This chain connects TRBV28 to TRBJ2-1; tentative D call: TRBD2 (5 bases). The V gene lost 9 bases and the J gene lost 8 bases, with 11 bases spanning the gap. CDR1 is MDHEN and CDR2 is SYDVKM in the germline V gene. The CDR3 is 11 residues long.

The CDR3 is CASSPQTAGGTPGLRKQYF. The DNA of the CDR3 is TGTGCCAGCTCACCTCAGACGGCAGGGGGAACCCCGGGGCTACGAAAGCAGTACTTC. This chain connects TRBV18 to TRBJ2-7; 7 bases are shared with TRBD1. Looked up from germline, CDR1 is KGHSH and CDR2 is LQKENI. V lost 3 bases and J lost 8; bases outside the gene matches: 25. CDR3 length: 19 amino acids.

The CDR3 is CAISGTWGEQFF. CDR3 coding DNA: TGTGCCATCAGTGGGACGTGGGGTGAGCAGTTCTTC. The chain uses TRBV10-3 and TRBJ2-1; no reliable D call. The length of the CDR3 is 12 residues. Trimming removed 4 bases at V and 9 bases at J, with 10 bases between. The germline V gene encodes CDR1 ENHRY and CDR2 SYGVKD.

The chain employs TRBV2 and TRBJ1-5, with D tentatively TRBD1 (6 bases). This CDR3 contains 15 residues. Germline CDR1 is SNHLY and CDR2 is FYNNEI. V was shortened by 5 bases and J by 7 bases, with 18 bases between the two germline ends. The CDR3 loop is CASSKLQGSGQPQHF. The CDR3, as DNA: TGTGCCAGCAGTAAACTACAGGGTTCCGGACAGCCCCAGCATTTT.

The rearrangement links TRBV28 to TRBJ2-1; D is uncertain. The CDR3 has 12 amino acids. Germline CDR1 reads MDHEN; CDR2 reads SYDVKM. V was shortened by 1 base and J by 8 bases, with 6 bases between the two germline ends. The CDR3 sequence: CASSLYRDEQFF. DNA of the CDR3: TGTGCCAGCAGTTTATATAGGGATGAGCAGTTCTTC.

The chain joins TRBV28 to TRBJ2-7, with no clear D. V was shortened by 4 bases and J by 4 bases, with 8 bases between the two germline ends. CDR1 MDHEN and CDR2 SYDVKM come from the germline V gene. The CDR3 runs 12 residues. The CDR3 bases are TGTGCCAGCAGTTCTGGGTGTTACGAGCAGTACTTC. Protein product: CASSSGCYEQYF.

This chain joins TRBV5-5 and TRBJ2-1; no clear D. In germline, CDR1 is SGHKS, CDR2 YYEKEE (reference sequence). The length of the CDR3 is 16 residues. Trimming shortened V by 0 bases and J by 0 bases, and 10 bases separated the two germline ends. The CDR3 reads CASSLAVLDSYNEQFF. CDR3 DNA sequence: TGTGCCAGCAGCTTGGCGGTACTTGACTCCTACAATGAGCAGTTCTTC.

The genes are TRBV7-9 and TRBJ2-7, with 11 bases lining up with TRBD1. The V and J ends lost 5 bases and 3 bases, in that order; junction bases with no gene match: 6. This CDR3 contains 15 residues. Germline loops: CDR1 SEHNR, CDR2 FQNEAQ (reference sequence). In DNA form, the CDR3 reads TGTGCCAGCAGCCCTGGGACAGGGGGTCGCTACGAGCAGTACTTC. Its protein is CASSPGTGGRYEQYF.

The genes are TRBV11-1 and TRBJ1-3; D ambiguous. This CDR3 region has 14 residues. Trimming took 5 bases from V and 0 from J, leaving 8 bases between them. The germline gives CDR1 SGHAT, CDR2 FQDESV (reference sequence). The CDR3 DNA is TGTGCCAGCAGCCAAGTGGCCTCTGGAAACACCATATATTTT. This encodes CASSQVASGNTIYF.

The sample holds one count of this clone. V is TRBV19 and J is TRBJ1-5; the D gene is possibly TRBD1 (5 bases). The CDR3 is made up of 16 amino acids. CDR1 and CDR2 (germline): LNHDA, SQIVND (reference sequence). V was clipped by 4 bases and J by 0 bases, with 13 bases between them. The CDR3 DNA is TGTGCCAGTAGTAGGATGGGGGAGTATAGCAATCAGCCCCAGCATTTT. As protein: CASSRMGEYSNQPQHF.

V gene TRBV5-6 combines with J gene TRBJ2-5; 10 bases are shared with TRBD2. CDR1 and CDR2 (germline): SGHDT, YYEEEE. This CDR3 contains 15 residues. V lost 4 bases, J lost 5 bases, and 8 bases stayed unmatched. The CDR3, as DNA: TGTGCCAGCAGCGGATTAGCGGGGGGCGGGGAGACCCAGTACTTC. As protein: CASSGLAGGGETQYF.

The chain uses TRBV4-1 and TRBJ1-2; 7 nucleotides agree with TRBD1. Per germline, CDR1 MGHRA and CDR2 YSYEKL. The CDR3 extends over 15 amino acids. Trimming removed 2 bases from V and 4 bases from J; junction bases left unmatched: 7. The CDR3 nucleotides are TGCGCCAGCAGCCAAACAGGGGCGATGGTCTATGGCTACACCTTC. This gives the protein CASSQTGAMVYGYTF.

The rearrangement uses TRBV6-5 and TRBJ1-5; a possible D gene is TRBD1 (6 bases). From germline, CDR1 is MNHEY and CDR2 SVGAGI. The length of the CDR3 is 14 residues. Trimming removed 2 bases from V and 5 bases from J, with 10 bases in between. The CDR3 spells CASSYAGEHQPQHF. CDR3 nucleotides: TGTGCCAGCAGTTACGCAGGGGAGCATCAGCCCCAGCATTTT.

This clone showed up just once. The chain uses TRBV25-1 and TRBJ1-4; D is undetermined. The germline V gene has CDR1 MGHDK and CDR2 SYGVNS. The CDR3 is 11 amino acids. Trimming left V 5 bases short and J 7 bases short, with 5 bases between. CDR3 sequence reads: CASSWGEKLFF. The CDR3 region has the DNA TGTGCCAGCAGTTGGGGTGAAAAACTGTTTTTT.

The chain couples TRBV18 to TRBJ1-4; D unresolved. The V end was cut by 5 bases, the J end by 0 bases, with 7 bases between. Looked up from germline, CDR1 is KGHSH and CDR2 is LQKENI. The CDR3 runs 14 residues. The CDR3 sequence is CASSEQPTNEKLFF. The CDR3 DNA follows: TGTGCCAGCTCAGAACAGCCAACTAATGAAAAACTGTTTTTT.

The genes are TRBV30 and TRBJ2-1, with TRBD1 identical over 8 bases. Germline trimming cut 2 bases from V and 7 bases from J; bases unmatched to any gene: 1. This CDR3 contains 12 residues. Germline-derived CDR1 and CDR2 are GTSNPN and SVGIG (reference sequence). This CDR3 reads CAWSRQGNEQFF. The CDR3 nucleotides read TGTGCCTGGAGTAGACAGGGGAATGAGCAGTTCTTC.

The chain links TRBV30 to TRBJ1-5; TRBD1 aligns across 7 bases. This CDR3 region has 13 residues. Germline CDR1 and CDR2: GTSNPN and SVGIG (reference sequence). CDR3 nucleotides: TGTGCTCTCCGGGACAGCTACAATCAGCCCCAGCATTTT. This translates into CALRDSYNQPQHF.

The chain carries TRBV29-1 and TRBJ1-1; D perhaps matches TRBD1 (5 bases). The CDR3 consists of 13 residues. CDR1 is SQVTM and CDR2 is ANQGSEA in the germline V gene. V was clipped by 8 bases and J by 0 bases, with 13 bases between them. The CDR3 sequence: CSCRVDMNTEAFF. The CDR3 nucleotides are TGCAGCTGCAGGGTAGACATGAACACTGAAGCTTTCTTT.

This sequence joins TRBV6-1 and TRBJ2-3; 7 positions agree with TRBD1. This CDR3 region has 15 residues. Trimming at V came to 6 bases and at J to 2 bases, leaving 8 bases not matched to a gene. From germline, CDR1 is MNHNS and CDR2 SASEGT. CDR3 loop: CASRYMTGITDTQYF. The CDR3 region has the DNA TGTGCCAGCAGATATATGACAGGGATCACAGATACGCAGTATTTT.

V is TRBV6-5 and J is TRBJ2-5; TRBD2 matches at 9 bases. Germline V gives CDR1 MNHEY, CDR2 SVGAGI. V dropped 5 bases and J dropped 4; count of bases not matched to a gene: 5. The CDR3 runs to 14 residues. CDR3: CASSGLAGTETQYF. For the CDR3, the DNA is TGTGCCAGCAGTGGGCTAGCGGGAACAGAGACCCAGTACTTC.

The V gene is TRBV5-6, the J gene TRBJ2-1; D could derive from TRBD1 or TRBD2 (6 bases each). Trimming left V 0 bases short and J 7 bases short, with 17 bases between. This CDR3 region has 16 residues. Germline lookup yields CDR1 SGHDT and CDR2 YYEEEE. In DNA, the CDR3 is TGTGCCAGCAGCTTGGGCTTGGGGGGCCGGAGGAATGAGCAGTTCTTC. Protein: CASSLGLGGRRNEQFF.

The V gene is TRBV2, the J gene TRBJ1-2, with TRBD1 matching 10 bases. CDR3 length: 15 residues. Trimming cost V 8 bases and J 2 bases; bases outside gene matches: 8. CDR1 and CDR2 from the germline V gene are SNHLY and FYNNEI. The CDR3 loop is CASSTGGGFNYGYTF. As DNA, the CDR3 is TGTGCCAGCTCGACAGGGGGCGGATTCAACTATGGCTACACCTTC. Full variable domain (missing parts from reference TRBV2 and TRBJ1-2): EPEVTQTPSHQVTQMGQEVILRCVPISNHLYFYWYRQILGQKVEFLVSFYNNEISEKSEIFDDQFSVERPDGSNFTLKIRSTKLEDSAMYFCASSTGGGFNYGYTFGSGTRLTVV.

V gene TRBV25-1 combines with J gene TRBJ2-7; D is possibly TRBD1 (5 bases). The V end was cut by 7 bases, the J end by 2 bases, with 18 bases between. This CDR3 has 15 amino acids. The germline gives CDR1 MGHDK, CDR2 SYGVNS. The CDR3 loop reads CASTYKRRGTYEQYF. The DNA for the CDR3 is TGTGCCAGCACCTACAAGCGAAGGGGTACCTACGAGCAGTACTTC.

CDR3 DNA: TGTGCCAGCAGAAGGGACTCCGGTTGGAATCAGCCCCAGCATTTT. This codes for CASRRDSGWNQPQHF. The chain carries TRBV6-6 and TRBJ1-5; a possible D gene is TRBD1 (5 bases). Between the trimmed V and J ends, which lost 6 bases and 4 bases, there was a span of 16 bases. The CDR3 has 15 amino acids. Germline V gives CDR1 MNHNY, CDR2 SVGAGI (reference sequence).